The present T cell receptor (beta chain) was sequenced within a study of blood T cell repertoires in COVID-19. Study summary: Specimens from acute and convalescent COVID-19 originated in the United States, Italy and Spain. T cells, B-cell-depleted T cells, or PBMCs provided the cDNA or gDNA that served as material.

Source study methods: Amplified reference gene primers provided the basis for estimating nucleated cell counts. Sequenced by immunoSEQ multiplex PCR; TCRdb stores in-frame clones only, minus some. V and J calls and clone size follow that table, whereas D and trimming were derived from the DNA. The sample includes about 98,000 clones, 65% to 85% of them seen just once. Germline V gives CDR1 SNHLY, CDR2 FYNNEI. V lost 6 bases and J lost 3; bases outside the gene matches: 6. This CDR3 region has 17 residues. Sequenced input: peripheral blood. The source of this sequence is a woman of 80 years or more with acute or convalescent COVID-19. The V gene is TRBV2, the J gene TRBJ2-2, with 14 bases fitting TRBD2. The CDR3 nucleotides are TGTGCCAGCAGGAGAGGACTAGCGGGGGGCCACACCGGGGAGCTGTTTTTT. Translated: CASRRGLAGGHTGELFF. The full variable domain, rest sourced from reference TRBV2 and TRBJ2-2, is EPEVTQTPSHQVTQMGQEVILRCVPISNHLYFYWYRQILGQKVEFLVSFYNNEISEKSEIFDDQFSVERPDGSNFTLKIRSTKLEDSAMYFCASRRGLAGGHTGELFFGEGSRLTVL.